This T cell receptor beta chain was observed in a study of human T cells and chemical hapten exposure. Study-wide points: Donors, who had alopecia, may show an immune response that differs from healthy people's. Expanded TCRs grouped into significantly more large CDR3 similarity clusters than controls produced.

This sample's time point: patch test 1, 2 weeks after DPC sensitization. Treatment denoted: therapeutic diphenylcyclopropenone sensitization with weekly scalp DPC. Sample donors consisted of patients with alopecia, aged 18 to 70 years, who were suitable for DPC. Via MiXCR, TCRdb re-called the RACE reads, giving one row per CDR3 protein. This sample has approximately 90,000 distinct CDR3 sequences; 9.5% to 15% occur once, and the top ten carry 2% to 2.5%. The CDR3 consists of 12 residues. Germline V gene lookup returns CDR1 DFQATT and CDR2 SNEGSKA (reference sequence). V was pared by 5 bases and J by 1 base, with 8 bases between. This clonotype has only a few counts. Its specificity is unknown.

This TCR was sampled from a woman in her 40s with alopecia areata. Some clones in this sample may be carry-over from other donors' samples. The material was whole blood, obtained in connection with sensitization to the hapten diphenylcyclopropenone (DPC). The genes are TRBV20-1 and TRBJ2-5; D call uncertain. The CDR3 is CSAGWGQETQYF. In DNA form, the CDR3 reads TGCAGTGCTGGGTGGGGCCAAGAGACCCAGTACTTC.